This section outlines one T cell receptor beta chain sequence together with its context. No antigen is known for it. V was trimmed by 2 bases and J by 0 bases, leaving 9 bases between them. Germline lookup yields CDR1 SGHKS and CDR2 YYEKEE (reference sequence). The CDR3 spans 15 residues. These data come from a study of multiple sclerosis patients with progressive multifocal leukoencephalopathy. Study outcomes and limitations: Before and during natalizumab, the clones expanded at PML already existed. Lower normalized Shannon entropy suggested reduced TRB diversity in most PML patients.

Time point given: approximately 11 months of natalizumab therapy. Prior interferon beta treatment was universal, and the PML patients were all female. This table comes from immunoSEQ multiplex PCR, and its TCRdb copy is limited to in-frame clones, with some not included. The sample records around 30,000 clones, around 91% being singletons. The chain recombines TRBV5-5 with TRBJ1-3, with a tentative D call TRBD1 (5 bases). This receptor was obtained from a human donor with multiple sclerosis. This material consisted of PBMCs, taken from a patient treated with natalizumab. The CDR3 loop reads CASSLGDGSGNTIYF. In DNA, the CDR3 is TGTGCCAGCAGCTTAGGGGACGGCTCTGGAAACACCATATATTTT.